The 8 T cell receptor beta chains reported below all come from one sample, sequenced in a study of blood T cell repertoires in COVID-19. Using immunoSEQ multiplex PCR, the repertoire was profiled, and TCRdb retains in-frame clones only, with some absent. The table records about 430,000 clones, 70% to 90% of them present only once. Sequencing was carried out using PBMCs or T cells enriched from blood (not recorded which). These TCRs come from a woman younger than 30 who had been exposed to COVID-19.

V usage is TRBV28 and J usage is TRBJ1-2, with D maybe TRBD1 (6 bases). Germline V gives CDR1 MDHEN, CDR2 SYDVKM. There are 16 residues in the CDR3. V was shortened by 5 bases and J by 8 bases, with 24 bases between the two germline ends. As DNA, the CDR3 is TGTGCCAGCAGTCCCCCGGCGGCAGGGGTAAAAGGGGGCTACACCTTC. This sequence encodes CASSPPAAGVKGGYTF.

This clone appeared a few times. V and J are TRBV18 and TRBJ1-1; D gene ambiguous. The CDR3 spans 14 residues. Trimming removed 4 bases at V and 1 base at J, with 10 bases between. CDR1 is KGHSH and CDR2 is LQKENI in the germline V gene. In nucleotides, the CDR3 is TGTGCCAGCTCACTGACGGGTTGGAACACTGAAGCTTTCTTT. It encodes CASSLTGWNTEAFF.

V gene TRBV3-1 (or the pseudogene TRBV3-2) combines with J gene TRBJ2-4, with 15 positions matching TRBD2. The J segment lost 10 bases and the V segment lost 4 bases, leaving 8 bases of the junction unmatched. This CDR3 region has 16 residues. Germline lookup yields CDR1 LGHDT and CDR2 YNNKEL (reference sequence). In nucleotides, the CDR3 is TGTGCCAGCAGCCCGAGGACTAGCGGGGGGGCCGTAATTCAGTACTTC. Its translation: CASSPRTSGGAVIQYF.

This clone was recorded only once. J is TRBJ1-1 and V is TRBV5-1; possibly TRBD1 for D (6 bases). The CDR3 sequence is 14 residues long. The germline gives CDR1 SGHRS, CDR2 YFSETQ. V lost 5 bases to trimming and J lost 3 bases, with 14 bases between them. The CDR3 is CASRPEGEYTEAFF. In DNA, the CDR3 is TGCGCCAGCAGACCCGAGGGGGAATACACTGAAGCTTTCTTT.

V and J are TRBV7-3 and TRBJ2-3; 9 nucleotides line up with TRBD1. The CDR3 runs to 13 residues. Losses at the gene ends were 4 bases for V and 6 bases for J; bases not matched to a gene: 2. CDR1 SGHTA and CDR2 FQGTGA come from the germline V gene. CDR3: CASSSQGADTQYF. The CDR3 coding sequence is TGTGCCAGCAGCTCACAGGGGGCTGATACGCAGTATTTT.

The table lists this clone with a count of one. The rearrangement uses TRBV14 and TRBJ2-7; perhaps TRBD1 as D (5 bases). CDR1 SGHDN and CDR2 FVKESK come from the germline V gene. The CDR3 consists of 14 residues. V dropped 1 base and J dropped 2 bases, with 9 bases sitting between them. The CDR3 is CASSQVDRTYEQYF. The CDR3 bases are TGTGCCAGCAGCCAAGTTGACAGAACCTACGAGCAGTACTTC.

The CDR3 spells CASNRGWNTEAFF. The DNA for the CDR3 is TGTGCCAGTAACCGGGGTTGGAACACTGAAGCTTTCTTT. The chain couples TRBV19 to TRBJ1-1; D is ambiguous. The germline V gene has CDR1 LNHDA and CDR2 SQIVND (reference sequence). The CDR3 is 13 residues long. V lost 7 bases and J lost 1, with 10 bases in between.

This clone was seen a single time. The chain combines TRBV5-5 with TRBJ2-2; 9 bases are a match to TRBD1. This CDR3 comprises 16 residues. Trimming took 4 bases from V and 4 from J; bases not matched to a gene: 8. Germline-derived CDR1 and CDR2 are SGHKS and YYEKEE (reference sequence). The DNA of the CDR3 is TGTGCCAGCAGCCGAGATGGACAGGGGATCACCGGGGAGCTGTTTTTT. The encoded protein is CASSRDGQGITGELFF.